This T cell receptor (beta chain) was observed in a study of OX40 agonist ivuxolimab in advanced cancers. With regard to the full study: Ivuxolimab was an agonistic, fully human IgG2 monoclonal antibody directed against OX40 (CD134), a costimulatory receptor. Peripheral TCRbeta sequencing aimed to test whether ivuxolimab altered TCR sequence diversity and caused clonal T-cell expansion. Partial responses were achieved by three dose-escalation patients, of whom one had hepatocellular carcinoma and two had cutaneous melanoma. Patients were allowed to have had prior anti-PD-1, anti-PD-L1 or anti-CTLA-4 therapy, and less than 45% of the dose-escalation patients had previously received checkpoint inhibitors. Intravenous ivuxolimab was administered to patients every 2 weeks at six dose levels: 0.01, 0.1, 0.3, 1.5, 3 and 10 mg/kg. In the dose-escalation cohort, approximately 82% of patients were male, and the mean age was approximately 60 years with a range of roughly 20 to 85. Among the approximately 50 dose-escalation patients, about 19 had hepatocellular carcinoma, approximately 15 melanoma, 9 renal cell carcinoma and 9 head and neck cancer. The paper describes the monotherapy dose-escalation part (N ≈ 49 patients) of the phase I trial of ivuxolimab.

General study outcomes and caveats: In the 0.1-3.0 mg/kg groups, partial responders were among the patients with the lowest normalized peripheral clonal expansion, particularly in CD8+ T cells. At doses of 0.1 to 3.0 mg/kg, clonal expansion of both CD4+ and CD8+ blood T cells was observed from baseline to week 6. After ivuxolimab, more expanded clones were found on average in CD8+ T cells than in CD4+ T cells. Low levels of normalized T-cell clonal expansion were also shown by some nonresponding patients. Which antigens the clonally expanded peripheral T cells were specific for was not determined.

CDR1 and CDR2 are drawn from the germline V gene: MNHEY, SVGAGI. The trim is 5 bases for V and 3 bases for J, with a gap of 12 bases between the germline ends. Including cysteine and phenylalanine, the CDR3 has 14 amino acids. Only the CDR3 DNA is retained, 42 bases long and in frame from the first base. On this clone: Its antigen has not been determined. Base-call qualities are not available, and no considerably larger clone is one nucleotide away.

Patients with autoimmune disease history or receiving systemic immunosuppression were excluded from the trial. Peripheral blood for TCR sequencing was collected from all dose cohorts at baseline, on cycle 4 day 1, and on cycle 7 day 1. Samples were obtained from an open-label, multicenter, first-in-human phase I dose-escalation trial of ivuxolimab. Adults with locally advanced or metastatic melanoma, renal cell carcinoma, hepatocellular carcinoma or head and neck squamous cell carcinoma were enrolled in the trial. Before TCR sequencing, CD4+ T cells and CD8+ T cells were sorted from peripheral blood as separate populations. Genomic DNA was extracted from sorted cells for sequencing of the TCRbeta CDR3 region. TCRbeta CDR3 regions were sequenced using the immunoSEQ Assay. This is the immuneACCESS table as TCRdb keeps it, with only in-frame sequences that have V and J called. A part of the clones is gone; compared with another copy, unresolved V genes explain less than half, and the rest is unexplained. In this sample the table shows approximately 82,000 clones, more than 80% of which occur a single time. The ten largest account for under 3% of the sample.

This TCR derives from an adult with an advanced solid tumor such as melanoma, head and neck, liver or kidney cancer. Rearrangement joined TRBV6-5 to TRBJ2-3, with TRBD1 tentatively as D gene (6 bases match). The sequencing here drew on CD4+ or CD8+ T cells sorted from blood, taken in a trial of the OX40 agonist ivuxolimab. The nucleotide sequence reads as follows: TGTGCCAGCAGTGAACGGACAGTGACAGATACGCAGTATTTT. It translates as CASSERTVTDTQYF.